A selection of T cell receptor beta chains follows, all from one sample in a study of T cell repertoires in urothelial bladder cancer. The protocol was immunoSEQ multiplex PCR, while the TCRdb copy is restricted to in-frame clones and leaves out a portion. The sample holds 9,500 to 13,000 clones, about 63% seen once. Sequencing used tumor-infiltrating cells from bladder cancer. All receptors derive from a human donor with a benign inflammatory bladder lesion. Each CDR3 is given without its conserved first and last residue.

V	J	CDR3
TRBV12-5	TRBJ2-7	ASGLGAPAYEQY
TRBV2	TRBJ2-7	ASSGSGYEQY
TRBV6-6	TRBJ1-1	ASRVERGRAF
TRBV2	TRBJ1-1	ASPRGTEAF
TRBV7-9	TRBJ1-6	ASSSRGSYNSPLH
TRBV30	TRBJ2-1	AWSVWGGGEQF
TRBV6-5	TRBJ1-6	ASSYVNSPLH
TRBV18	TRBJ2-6	ASSSYSGANVLT
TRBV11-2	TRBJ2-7	ASSFTGVYEQY
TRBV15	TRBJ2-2	ATSRGGPSLATGELF
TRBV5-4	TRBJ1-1	ASSRDRGNTEAF
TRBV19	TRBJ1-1	ASNPGDIRSNTEAF
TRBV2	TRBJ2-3	ASGGETTDTQY
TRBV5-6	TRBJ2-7	ASSLKAGAGQY
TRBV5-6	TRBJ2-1	ASSLGGDNEQF
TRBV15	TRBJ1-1	ATSKFPEAF
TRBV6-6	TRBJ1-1	ASSQTWGTEAF
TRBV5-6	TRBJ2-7	ASSLPGHGSLYEQY
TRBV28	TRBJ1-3	ASLSPATGNTIY
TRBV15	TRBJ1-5	ATSRARGTGGRSNQPQH
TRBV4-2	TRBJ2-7	ASSQGRQDYEQY
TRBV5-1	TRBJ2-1	ASSPISSGGNEQF
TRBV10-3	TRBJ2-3	AIRTTGTGTDTQY
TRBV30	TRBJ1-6	AWTPTGGESPLH
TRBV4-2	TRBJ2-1	ASSQDLAGNEQF
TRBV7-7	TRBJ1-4	ASRDRRAQGNEKLF
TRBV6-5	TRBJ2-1	ASRHDQTGNNEQF
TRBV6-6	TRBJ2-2	ASSYHSGWNTGELF
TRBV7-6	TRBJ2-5	ASSYFTGIQETQY
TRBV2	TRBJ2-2	ASSERGGTNTGELF
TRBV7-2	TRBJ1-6	ASRGEGTIGSPLH
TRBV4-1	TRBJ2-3	ASSQEGLAGITDTQY
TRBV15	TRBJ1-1	ATSRALPVGAF
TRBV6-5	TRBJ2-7	ASRGQGSYEQY
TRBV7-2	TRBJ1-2	ASSPGVGGRGYGYT
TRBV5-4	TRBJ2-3	ASSLAGGSTDTQY
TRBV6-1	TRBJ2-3	ASSPSDTQY
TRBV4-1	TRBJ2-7	ASSQYQRGGGEQY
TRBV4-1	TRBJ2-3	ASTPRAGISTDTQY
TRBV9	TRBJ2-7	ASSPREGGAFLREQY
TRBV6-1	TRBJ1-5	ASSDGHRQPQH
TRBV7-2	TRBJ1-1	ASSPHAAGHTEAF